The TCR beta chain under discussion was sequenced for a study of metastatic and nonmetastatic thyroid tumors. For the study at large: A comparison of repertoires was made across blood and tumor or nodule tissue from malignant and benign thyroid patients.

In regard to this clone: The antigen is undetermined.

In the source study's methods: A classifier of distant metastasis in papillary thyroid cancer was built from CDR3 differences (across clinicopathological groups). TCRdb re-analyzed the PCR reads using MiXCR. TCRdb's processing, not the study's, gives the V and J calls here. In the table there are about 20,000 clones, approximately 40% of which are singletons. Thyroid surgery was preceded by no treatment in any patient. Study observations and caveats: It was reported that TCR beta diversity was significantly higher in malignant thyroid tumors than benign nodules, in blood and tumor.

This receptor was identified in a female donor with papillary thyroid cancer or a benign thyroid nodule (not recorded which). Some clones in this sample may be carry-over from other donors' samples. The sample was tumor tissue.

The CDR3 DNA follows: TGCGCCAGCAGCCCGAACGGACTAGCGACCTACAATGAGCAGTTCTTC. Its translation: CASSPNGLATYNEQFF. The chain links TRBV5-1 to TRBJ2-1, with TRBD2 matching 9 bases. The germline V gene encodes CDR1 SGHRS and CDR2 YFSETQ. The CDR3 spans 16 residues. V gave up 4 bases and J gave up 2 bases; unmatched junction bases: 7.